The clone carrying this T cell receptor beta chain was seen only a few times. This sample was taken from a study of blood T cells in healthy people across ages. The use of a sample-barcoded 5' primer and a J-beta primer mix characterized a second PCR of roughly 6 to 11 cycles. Each CDR3 protein gets one entry after TCRdb re-called the 5' RACE reads with MiXCR. The sample includes roughly 720,000 distinct CDR3 sequences, about 53% seen only once; the top ten take around 40%. The CDR3 has 15 residues. J lost 3 bases, V lost 5 bases, and 4 bases had no gene match. Germline CDR1 and CDR2: SEHNR and FQNEAQ (reference sequence).

Sequencing was done on a sample of blood. The TCR was taken from a man aged 80 or over in good health. V gene TRBV7-9 combines with J gene TRBJ2-4, with TRBD1 identical over 10 bases. The CDR3 spells CASSDGQGGKNIQYF. As DNA, the CDR3 is TGTGCCAGCAGCGACGGACAGGGGGGCAAAAACATTCAGTACTTC.